Reported below is one T cell receptor (beta chain). The antigen is undetermined. The amount of total RNA extracted per sample was at least 6 micrograms. The ends were cut back, 3 bases at V and 8 bases at J, with 13 bases in the middle. CDR3 length: 14 amino acids. Germline values: CDR1 SGHVS, CDR2 FQNEAQ. This sample stems from a study of blood T cells in healthy people across ages. General study findings and limits: A roughly linear age-dependent decrease characterized TCR beta diversity per million T cells.

The authors ran a second PCR of roughly 6 to 12 cycles using a sample-barcoded 5' primer and a J-beta primer mix. MiXCR, applied by TCRdb to the 5' RACE reads, yields one record per CDR3 protein. The data show some 890,000 distinct CDR3 sequences, 25% to 30% seen once. The sample was also reused in another study, on T cells of mothers and their children. Turning to that study: Thymic selection shapes TCR recombination output similarly in related and unrelated pairs.

The TCR comes from a woman aged 40-49 years in good health. The sample taken for sequencing was blood. V gene TRBV7-8 combines with J gene TRBJ1-4, with D possibly matching TRBD1 (6 bases). CDR3 loop: CASSFYRAGEKLFF. The CDR3 nucleotides read TGTGCCAGCAGCTTTTACAGGGCGGGGGAAAAACTGTTTTTT.